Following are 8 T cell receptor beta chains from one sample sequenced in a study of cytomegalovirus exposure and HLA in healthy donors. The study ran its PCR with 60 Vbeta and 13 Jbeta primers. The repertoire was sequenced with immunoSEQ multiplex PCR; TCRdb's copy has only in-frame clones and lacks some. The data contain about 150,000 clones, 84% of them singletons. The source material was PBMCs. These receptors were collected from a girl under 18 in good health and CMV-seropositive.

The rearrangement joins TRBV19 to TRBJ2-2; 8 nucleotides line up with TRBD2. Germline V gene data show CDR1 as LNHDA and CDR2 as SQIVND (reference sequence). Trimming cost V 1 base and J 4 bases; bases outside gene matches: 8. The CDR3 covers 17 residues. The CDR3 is CASSIVLRGDLTGELFF. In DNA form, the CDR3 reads TGTGCCAGTAGTATAGTTCTGCGGGGGGACCTCACCGGGGAGCTGTTTTTT.

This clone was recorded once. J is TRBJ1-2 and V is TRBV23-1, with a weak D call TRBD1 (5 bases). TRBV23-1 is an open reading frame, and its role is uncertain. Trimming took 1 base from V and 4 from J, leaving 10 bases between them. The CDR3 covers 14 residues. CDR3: CASSQWRGSYGYTF. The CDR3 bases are TGCGCCAGCAGTCAATGGAGGGGCAGCTATGGCTACACCTTC.

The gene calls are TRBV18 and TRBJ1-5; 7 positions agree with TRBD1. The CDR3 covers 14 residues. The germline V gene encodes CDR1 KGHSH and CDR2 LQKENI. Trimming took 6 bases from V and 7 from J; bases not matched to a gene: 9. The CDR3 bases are TGTGCCAGCTCGCCGACAGGGAGCAGGCAGCCCCAGCATTTT. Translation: CASSPTGSRQPQHF.

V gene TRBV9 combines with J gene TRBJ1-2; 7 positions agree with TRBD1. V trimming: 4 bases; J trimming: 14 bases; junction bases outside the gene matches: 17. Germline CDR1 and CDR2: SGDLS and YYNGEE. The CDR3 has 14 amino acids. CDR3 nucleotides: TGTGCCAGCAGCTCAAAGGCGGGACAGCAATCTGTAACCTTC. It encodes CASSSKAGQQSVTF.

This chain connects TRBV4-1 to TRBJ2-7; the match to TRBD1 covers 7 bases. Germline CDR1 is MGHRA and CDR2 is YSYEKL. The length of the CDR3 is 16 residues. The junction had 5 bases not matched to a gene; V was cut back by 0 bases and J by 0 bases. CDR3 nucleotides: TGCGCCAGCAGCCAAGAGACGACAGGGAGCTCCTACGAGCAGTACTTC. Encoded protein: CASSQETTGSSYEQYF.

CDR3 sequence reads: CASRAGRTEAFF. DNA of the CDR3: TGCGCCAGCAGGGCAGGGAGGACTGAAGCTTTCTTT. This chain joins TRBV10-2 and TRBJ1-1, with a tentative D call TRBD1 (5 bases). The CDR3 is 12 residues long. Looked up from germline, CDR1 is WSHSY and CDR2 is SAAADI. V shed 6 bases and J shed 5 bases, with 10 bases lying between them.

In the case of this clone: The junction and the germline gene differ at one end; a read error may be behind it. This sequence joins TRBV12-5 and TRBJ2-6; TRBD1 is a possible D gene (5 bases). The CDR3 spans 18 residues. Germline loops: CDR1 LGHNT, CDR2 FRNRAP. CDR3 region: CASGLLSWARSGANGLTF. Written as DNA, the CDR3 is TGTGCTAGTGGTTTGTTATCCTGGGCCCGCTCTGGGGCCAACGGCCTGACTTTC.

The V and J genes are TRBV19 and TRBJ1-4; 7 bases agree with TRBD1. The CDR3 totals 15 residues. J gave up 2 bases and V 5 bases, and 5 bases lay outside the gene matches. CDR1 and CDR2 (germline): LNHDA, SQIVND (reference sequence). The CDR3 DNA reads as TGTGCCAGTAGTGACAGGGTGTTCACTAATGAAAAACTGTTTTTT. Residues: CASSDRVFTNEKLFF. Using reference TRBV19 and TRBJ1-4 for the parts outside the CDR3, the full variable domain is DGGITQSPKYLFRKEGQNVTLSCEQNLNHDAMYWYRQDPGQGLRLIYYSQIVNDFQKGDIAEGYSVSREKKESFPLTVTSAQKNPTAFYLCASSDRVFTNEKLFFGSGTQLSVL.